Below, 19 T cell receptor beta chains from the same sample are listed, as sequenced in a study of siplizumab effects on memory and regulatory T cells. This table comes from immunoSEQ multiplex PCR, and its TCRdb copy is limited to in-frame clones, with some not included. The sample contains some 110,000 clones, 90% to 95% of which appear only once. The sequenced material came from CD4+ T cells sorted from blood. Receptors originate from a human donor in good health.

V is TRBV2 and J is TRBJ2-2; 7 bases agree with TRBD1. CDR1 SNHLY and CDR2 FYNNEI come from the germline V gene. Germline trimming cut 6 bases from V and 9 bases from J; bases unmatched to any gene: 16. The CDR3 contains 16 residues. The CDR3 DNA is TGTGCCAGCAGGCCCCGACAGGGATTCTCTCGTCGGGAGCTGTTTTTT. Protein product: CASRPRQGFSRRELFF.

V is TRBV7-6 and J is TRBJ2-7; possibly TRBD2 for D (6 bases). V lost 0 bases and J lost 6, with 9 bases in between. The CDR3 is made up of 13 amino acids. The germline V gene encodes CDR1 SGHVS and CDR2 FNYEAQ. CDR3 protein: CASSLAQRAEQYF. As DNA, the CDR3 is TGTGCCAGCAGCTTAGCGCAGCGGGCCGAGCAGTACTTC. Variable domain in full (rest from reference TRBV7-6 and TRBJ2-7): GAGVSQSPRYKVTKRGQDVALRCDPISGHVSLYWYRQALGQGPEFLTYFNYEAQQDKSGLPNDRFSAERPEGSISTLTIQRTEQRDSAMYRCASSLAQRAEQYFGPGTRLTVT.

The chain employs TRBV11-3 and TRBJ1-4; the D gene is possibly TRBD1 (6 bases). V dropped 5 bases and J dropped 0 bases, with 16 bases sitting between them. Germline CDR1 is SGHNT and CDR2 is YENEEA. The CDR3 runs to 17 residues. CDR3 DNA sequence: TGTGCCAGCAGCCTGCAATCAGGGGTTGCAACTAATGAAAAACTGTTTTTT. It codes for CASSLQSGVATNEKLFF.

A single count supports this clone. CDR3 residues: CASSSQGANYGYTF. CDR3 nucleotides: TGTGCCAGCAGCTCACAGGGAGCAAACTATGGCTACACCTTC. This chain links TRBV11-2 with TRBJ1-2, with TRBD1 as a possible D gene (6 bases). Germline V gene data show CDR1 as SGHAT and CDR2 as FQNNGV. This CDR3 is 14 amino acids long. V lost 4 bases and J lost 2, with 11 bases in between.

This chain uses TRBV19 with TRBJ1-2, with D unclear. The germline V gene encodes CDR1 LNHDA and CDR2 SQIVND (reference sequence). This CDR3 comprises 15 residues. Trimming took 5 bases from V and 8 from J, leaving 21 bases between them. CDR3 bases: TGTGCCAGTAGTGATTTTGGAGAGACCTCCGGAGGCTACACCTTC. This codes for CASSDFGETSGGYTF.

The rearrangement links TRBV7-2 to TRBJ2-7; TRBD1 matches 12 bases. This CDR3 comprises 15 residues. V shed 8 bases, J shed 2 bases, and the junction held 7 bases outside the gene matches. Germline V gene sequence: CDR1 SGHTA, CDR2 FQGNSA. CDR3: CASVQGTGGTYEQYF. Written as DNA, the CDR3 is TGTGCCAGCGTTCAGGGGACAGGGGGCACCTACGAGCAGTACTTC.

The CDR3 DNA reads TGTGCCAGCTCACCACCCAGCGGGGGACCCTACGAGCAGTACTTC. It codes for CASSPPSGGPYEQYF. The V gene is TRBV18, the J gene TRBJ2-7; 8 bases map to TRBD2. J gave up 2 bases and V 0 bases, and 3 bases lay outside the gene matches. The CDR3 spans 15 residues. Germline V gene data show CDR1 as KGHSH and CDR2 as LQKENI. Drawing the rest from reference TRBV18 and TRBJ2-7, the complete variable domain is NAGVMQNPRHLVRRRGQEARLRCSPMKGHSHVYWYRQLPEEGLKFMVYLQKENIIDESGMPKERFSAEFPKEGPSILRIQQVVRGDSAAYFCASSPPSGGPYEQYFGPGTRLTVT.

The chain joins TRBV5-1 to TRBJ2-2, with 9 bases identical to TRBD1. The germline V gene encodes CDR1 SGHRS and CDR2 YFSETQ. The trim removed 4 bases at V and 5 bases at J, leaving 3 bases unmatched. CDR3 length equals 14 residues. The CDR3 here is CASSGGTGTGELFF. For the CDR3, the DNA is TGCGCCAGCAGCGGGGGGACAGGGACCGGGGAGCTGTTTTTT.

This sequence joins TRBV7-2 and TRBJ2-7, with 8 bases that match TRBD1. With V trimmed by 5 bases and J by 0 bases, 18 bases remained unmatched. Germline V gene data show CDR1 as SGHTA and CDR2 as FQGNSA. CDR3 size: 19 residues. The DNA for the CDR3 is TGTGCCAGCAGCCCGGGTCGGGGACAGGCACTAAGGATCTCCTACGAGCAGTACTTC. It codes for CASSPGRGQALRISYEQYF. The full variable domain, with the rest looked up from reference TRBV7-2 and TRBJ2-7, is GAGVSQSPSNKVTEKGKDVELRCDPISGHTALYWYRQSLGQGLEFLIYFQGNSAPDKSGLPSDRFSAERTGGSVSTLTIQRTQQEDSAVYLCASSPGRGQALRISYEQYFGPGTRLTVT.

This rearrangement joins TRBV30 to TRBJ2-7, with D perhaps TRBD2 (5 bases). Trimming removed 3 bases from V and 7 bases from J, with 16 bases in between. The CDR3 runs to 13 residues. Germline assignment: CDR1 GTSNPN and CDR2 SVGIG (reference sequence). The CDR3 reads CAWSLGPAGEQYF. Written as DNA, the CDR3 is TGTGCCTGGAGCCTTGGCCCCGCGGGTGAGCAGTACTTC.

The count of this clone is one. The chain links TRBV5-1 to TRBJ2-1; D is unclear. V lost 1 base, J lost 7 bases, and 15 bases lay in between. Germline values: CDR1 SGHRS, CDR2 YFSETQ. The CDR3 runs to 15 residues. This CDR3 is CASSLSPRSVNEQFF. As DNA, the CDR3 is TGCGCCAGCAGCTTGTCTCCCCGGAGTGTGAATGAGCAGTTCTTC.

This rearrangement joins TRBV6-5 to TRBJ1-4, with 7 nucleotides matching TRBD1. The length of the CDR3 is 14 residues. Looked up from germline, CDR1 is MNHEY and CDR2 is SVGAGI. The junction had 7 bases not matched to a gene; V was cut back by 6 bases and J by 6 bases. This chain's CDR3 is CASRSGTAYEKLFF. The CDR3, as DNA: TGTGCCAGCAGGTCCGGGACAGCCTATGAAAAACTGTTTTTT.

The chain carries TRBV2 and TRBJ1-2; D may be TRBD1 (5 bases). The CDR3 loop spans 14 amino acids. CDR1 is SNHLY, CDR2 FYNNEI, per germline. Trimming cost V 6 bases and J 7 bases, with 18 bases left between them. For the CDR3, the DNA is TGTGCCAGCAGGGGGGACTCCCGGGCCGGTGGCTACACCTTC. Translated: CASRGDSRAGGYTF. The full variable domain, rest sourced from reference TRBV2 and TRBJ1-2, is EPEVTQTPSHQVTQMGQEVILRCVPISNHLYFYWYRQILGQKVEFLVSFYNNEISEKSEIFDDQFSVERPDGSNFTLKIRSTKLEDSAMYFCASRGDSRAGGYTFGSGTRLTVV.

This clone was recorded only once. The CDR3 DNA follows: TGCGCCAGCAGCTCCGGGACAGGGGTGGGCACTGAAGCTTTCTTT. Translation: CASSSGTGVGTEAFF. J is TRBJ1-1 and V is TRBV5-1; TRBD1 aligns across 10 bases. The junction had 6 bases not matched to a gene; V was cut back by 3 bases and J by 4 bases. Per germline, CDR1 SGHRS and CDR2 YFSETQ. The CDR3 is made up of 15 amino acids.

The V call is TRBV30, the J call TRBJ2-7; 13 nucleotides line up with TRBD2. Germline V gene lookup returns CDR1 GTSNPN and CDR2 SVGIG (reference sequence). The CDR3 spans 17 residues. With V trimmed by 3 bases and J by 0 bases, 8 bases remained unmatched. The CDR3 region is CAWRGRGLAGSSYEQYF. The CDR3 bases are TGTGCCTGGAGGGGGAGGGGACTAGCGGGAAGCTCCTACGAGCAGTACTTC.

V is TRBV30 and J is TRBJ2-7; D unclear. The CDR3 sequence is 13 residues long. The germline CDR1 and CDR2 sequences are GTSNPN and SVGIG (reference sequence). V shed 4 bases and J shed 2 bases, with 12 bases lying between them. CDR3 loop: CAWNPSIPYEQYF. The CDR3, as DNA: TGTGCCTGGAACCCCAGTATTCCCTACGAGCAGTACTTC.

The chain is built from TRBV9 and TRBJ2-1; 12 positions agree with TRBD1. Germline CDR1 reads SGDLS; CDR2 reads YYNGEE. V lost 0 bases and J lost 7; bases outside the gene matches: 2. The CDR3 sequence is 15 residues long. CDR3 region: CASSVGGQGANEQFF. The CDR3 region has the DNA TGTGCCAGCAGCGTAGGGGGACAGGGGGCTAATGAGCAGTTCTTC. The full variable domain, rest sourced from reference TRBV9 and TRBJ2-1, is DSGVTQTPKHLITATGQRVTLRCSPRSGDLSVYWYQQSLDQGLQFLIQYYNGEERAKGNILERFSAQQFPDLHSELNLSSLELGDSALYFCASSVGGQGANEQFFGPGTRLTVL.

The chain recombines TRBV5-4 with TRBJ2-5; D is ambiguous. V shed 0 bases and J shed 5 bases, with 11 bases lying between them. Germline-derived CDR1 and CDR2 are SGHNT and YYREEE (reference sequence). This CDR3 has 14 amino acids. The DNA for the CDR3 is TGTGCCAGCAGCTTGGCGGGTAGAAGGGAGACCCAGTACTTC. Translated: CASSLAGRRETQYF.

The V and J genes are TRBV7-8 and TRBJ1-3, with D possibly TRBD1 on 5 matching bases. Germline loops: CDR1 SGHVS, CDR2 FQNEAQ. The CDR3 is made up of 16 amino acids. With 2 bases removed from V and 2 bases from J, the gap between germline ends came to 13 bases. This chain's CDR3 is CASSLLPGGTGNTIYF. In DNA form, the CDR3 reads TGTGCCAGCAGCTTACTCCCTGGGGGTACTGGAAACACCATATATTTT.